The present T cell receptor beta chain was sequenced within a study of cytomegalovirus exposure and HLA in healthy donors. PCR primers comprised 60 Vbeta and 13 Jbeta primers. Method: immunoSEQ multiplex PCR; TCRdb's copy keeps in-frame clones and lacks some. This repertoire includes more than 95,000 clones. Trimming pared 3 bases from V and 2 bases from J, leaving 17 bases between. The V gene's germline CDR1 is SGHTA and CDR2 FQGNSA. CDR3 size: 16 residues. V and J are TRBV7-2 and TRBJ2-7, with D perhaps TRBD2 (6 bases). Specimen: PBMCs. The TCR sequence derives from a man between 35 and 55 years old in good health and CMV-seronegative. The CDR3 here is CASSFMDYLTAYEQYF. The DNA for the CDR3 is TGTGCCAGCAGCTTCATGGACTACCTCACAGCCTACGAGCAGTACTTC.